Listed below are T cell receptor beta chains from one sample, sequenced in a study of blood T cell repertoires in COVID-19. Generated by immunoSEQ multiplex PCR, the TCRdb table keeps only in-frame clones and is missing some. The sample shows 150,000 to 200,000 clones, 70% to 90% of them seen only once. The material sequenced was peripheral blood. These receptors all come from a person between 65 and 80 years old with COVID-19, enrolled during active disease. The CDR3 runs from the conserved cysteine through the conserved F or W. The order of the fields is V gene, D gene, clone size, J gene, CDR3 protein, CDR3 DNA. D genes are given only for firm matches. Clone size is stated in some rows and not others, as once, few, many or a class when expanded.

>TRBV7-2|TRBD2|few|TRBJ2-1
CASSPERLAGVGDEQFF
TGTGCCAGCAGCCCAGAACGGCTAGCGGGAGTGGGGGATGAGCAGTTCTTC
>TRBV28|TRBD1|NA|TRBJ1-2
CASSIWDRGRGYTF
TGTGCCAGCAGTATTTGGGACAGGGGTAGGGGCTACACCTTC
>TRBV29-1|TRBD1|NA|TRBJ2-1
CSVTPGTGVNEQFF
TGCAGCGTTACTCCCGGGACAGGGGTTAATGAGCAGTTCTTC
>TRBV28|TRBD1|once|TRBJ1-2
CASSLGTVPRPVTF
TGTGCCAGCAGTCTCGGGACAGTGCCTAGGCCTGTCACCTTC
>TRBV28|NA|NA|TRBJ1-6
CAIQIGGAPSPLHF
TGTGCCATCCAAATCGGGGGGGCCCCTTCACCCCTCCACTTT
>TRBV30|NA|NA|TRBJ1-4
CAWMKDTNEKLFF
TGTGCCTGGATGAAGGACACCAACGAAAAACTGTTTTTT
>TRBV29-1|NA|once|TRBJ2-3
CSTRQVLADTQYF
TGCAGCACCCGTCAGGTTTTAGCAGATACGCAGTATTTT
>TRBV6-2/TRBV6-3|TRBD2|NA|TRBJ2-2
CASSPPRTSGSGELFF
TGTGCCAGCAGCCCACCTAGGACTAGCGGGAGCGGGGAGCTGTTTTTT
>TRBV7-8|TRBD2|NA|TRBJ2-1
CASSLSSGSLNEQFF
TGTGCCAGCAGCTTGTCTAGCGGGAGTTTAAATGAGCAGTTCTTC
>TRBV19|NA|NA|TRBJ2-7
CASSILRGEQYF
TGTGCCAGTAGTATACTCAGGGGCGAGCAGTACTTC
>TRBV7-2|NA|few|TRBJ2-1
CASSLAGANEQFF
TGTGCCAGCAGCTTAGCGGGGGCCAATGAGCAGTTCTTC
>TRBV7-9|NA|many|TRBJ1-3
CASSYNSGNTIYF
TGTGCCAGCAGCTATAACTCTGGAAACACCATATATTTT
>TRBV9|NA|NA|TRBJ1-1
CASSFGQTMNTEAFF
TGTGCCAGCAGCTTTGGACAAACAATGAACACTGAAGCTTTCTTT
>TRBV30|TRBD1|NA|TRBJ1-6
CAWRKKGQGSSPLHF
TGTGCCTGGAGGAAAAAGGGACAGGGAAGTTCACCCCTCCACTTT
>TRBV3-1/TRBV3-2|NA|NA|TRBJ1-1
CASRKAGSMNTEAFF
TGTGCCAGCCGAAAAGCGGGGTCGATGAACACTGAAGCTTTCTTT
>TRBV6-6|NA|NA|TRBJ2-1
CASSRSSLYNEQFF
TGTGCCAGCAGTCGATCTTCACTATACAATGAGCAGTTCTTC
>TRBV28|NA|NA|TRBJ2-7
CASSSIRAAKPYEQYF
TGTGCCAGCAGTTCCATCCGAGCGGCTAAACCCTACGAGCAGTACTTC
>TRBV27|TRBD1|once|TRBJ2-2
CASSLSSRTGHDTGELFF
TGTGCCAGCAGTTTATCCTCGAGGACAGGGCACGACACCGGGGAGCTGTTTTTT
>TRBV6-5|TRBD1|NA|TRBJ2-7
CASSNQGTGSYEQYF
TGTGCCAGCAGTAACCAAGGGACAGGGAGCTACGAGCAGTACTTC
>TRBV18|NA|NA|TRBJ2-1
CASSLVDNNEQFF
TGTGCCAGCTCACTGGTGGACAACAATGAGCAGTTCTTC
>TRBV3-1/TRBV3-2|TRBD2|NA|TRBJ2-7
CASSQDIQGGLLAYEQYF
TGTGCCAGCAGCCAAGATATCCAGGGAGGGCTACTGGCCTACGAGCAGTACTTC
>TRBV3-1/TRBV3-2|TRBD2|NA|TRBJ2-3
CASSQDTSGGATDTQYF
TGTGCCAGCAGCCAGGATACTAGCGGGGGGGCCACAGATACGCAGTATTTT
>TRBV19|NA|NA|TRBJ1-4
CASSISTGRGEKLFF
TGTGCCAGTAGTATTTCGACGGGGAGAGGTGAAAAACTGTTTTTT
>TRBV2|NA|few|TRBJ1-2
CATSLRGASGYTF
TGTGCCACCTCCCTTCGGGGGGCGAGTGGCTACACCTTC
>TRBV19|NA|NA|TRBJ2-7
CASSTTGTQFSYEQYF
TGTGCCAGTAGTACCACCGGGACTCAATTTTCATACGAGCAGTACTTC
>TRBV19|TRBD1|NA|TRBJ1-5
CASEIGTGYNQPQHF
TGTGCCAGTGAGATCGGGACAGGCTACAATCAGCCCCAGCATTTT
>TRBV18|TRBD1|NA|TRBJ1-5
CASSVTGAGAQHF
TGTGCCAGCTCAGTCACAGGGGCCGGGGCCCAGCATTTT
>TRBV30|NA|NA|TRBJ2-7
CAWSRHGGRSYEQYF
TGTGCCTGGAGTCGGCATGGGGGGAGATCCTACGAGCAGTACTTC
>TRBV28|NA|NA|TRBJ1-1
CATSPRALMNTEAFF
TGTGCCACCTCTCCAAGAGCTCTCATGAACACTGAAGCTTTCTTT
>TRBV19|TRBD2|NA|TRBJ2-5
CASRPSTSGEYQETQYF
TGTGCCAGTAGGCCCTCGACTAGCGGGGAGTACCAAGAGACCCAGTACTTC
>TRBV5-5|NA|NA|TRBJ1-4
CASSLARANEKLFF
TGTGCCAGCAGCTTGGCTCGAGCTAATGAAAAACTGTTTTTT
>TRBV5-4|NA|NA|TRBJ2-3
CASSSAGGMVTQYF
TGTGCCAGCAGCTCGGCAGGAGGTATGGTTACGCAGTATTTT
>TRBV3-1/TRBV3-2|TRBD2|NA|TRBJ2-1
CASSQELVVAGGSSQEQFF
TGTGCCAGCAGCCAAGAATTGGTGGTAGCGGGGGGGTCTTCTCAGGAGCAGTTCTTC
>TRBV19|TRBD2|NA|TRBJ2-2
CASRVGGRAGELFF
TGTGCCAGTAGGGTCGGCGGGAGGGCCGGGGAGCTGTTTTTT
>TRBV29-1|TRBD1|NA|TRBJ1-4
CSVEDRQGADEKLFF
TGCAGCGTTGAAGATCGACAGGGGGCGGATGAAAAACTGTTTTTT
>TRBV3-1/TRBV3-2|NA|NA|TRBJ2-5
CASSQGLGRGGKETQYF
TGTGCCAGCAGCCAAGGGCTAGGCCGAGGGGGAAAGGAGACCCAGTACTTC
>TRBV19|NA|NA|TRBJ1-6
CASIGGSGPNSPLHF
TGTGCCAGTATTGGCGGGAGTGGGCCTAATTCACCCCTCCACTTT
>TRBV7-9|NA|NA|TRBJ2-3
CASSLDRVTDTQYF
TGTGCCAGCAGCTTGGACAGAGTCACAGATACGCAGTATTTT
>TRBV5-1|NA|NA|TRBJ2-3
CASSLVRGDRSDTQYF
TGCGCCAGCAGCTTGGTTAGGGGTGACCGATCAGATACGCAGTATTTT
>TRBV24-1|TRBD1|NA|TRBJ2-1
CATSDSTGPGNEQFF
TGTGCCACCAGTGATTCGACAGGGCCCGGCAATGAGCAGTTCTTC
>TRBV28|NA|NA|TRBJ1-2
CASSSTGREYGYTF
TGCGCCAGCAGTTCGACAGGAAGGGAGTATGGCTACACCTTC
>TRBV7-3|NA|NA|TRBJ2-5
CASSSLATETQYF
TGTGCCAGCAGCTCTCTAGCGACTGAGACCCAGTACTTC
>TRBV5-4|NA|NA|TRBJ1-1
CASRKDTGVEAFF
TGTGCCAGCAGAAAGGATACAGGTGTTGAAGCTTTCTTT
>TRBV9|TRBD1|NA|TRBJ1-2
CASSVGQGNYGYTF
TGTGCCAGCAGCGTAGGACAGGGAAACTATGGCTACACCTTC
>TRBV5-6|NA|NA|TRBJ1-5
CASSLKNSNQPQHF
TGTGCCAGCAGCCTAAAAAACAGCAATCAGCCCCAGCATTTT
>TRBV7-2|TRBD2|once|TRBJ2-1
CASRSRLAGGSEQFF
TGTGCCAGCCGCTCTAGACTAGCGGGAGGATCCGAGCAGTTCTTC
>TRBV5-4|TRBD1|NA|TRBJ2-7
CASSLAGGSYEQYF
TGTGCCAGCAGCTTGGCAGGGGGCTCCTACGAGCAGTACTTC
>TRBV4-1|TRBD1|NA|TRBJ2-7
CASSARQGAYEQYF
TGCGCCAGCAGCGCTCGACAGGGGGCCTACGAGCAGTACTTC
>TRBV5-1|NA|NA|TRBJ2-1
CASSLTDNEQFF
TGCGCCAGCAGCTTGACGGACAATGAGCAGTTCTTC
>TRBV15|TRBD1|NA|TRBJ1-3
CATSRDRGSGNTIYF
TGTGCCACCAGCAGGGACAGGGGCTCTGGAAACACCATATATTTT
>TRBV3-1/TRBV3-2|TRBD1|NA|TRBJ2-5
CASSQGTGLQGTQYF
TGTGCCAGCAGCCAGGGGACAGGGTTACAAGGGACCCAGTACTTC
>TRBV11-2|TRBD2|few|TRBJ2-1
CASSFRGLAGGVSYNEQFF
TGTGCCAGCAGCTTTAGGGGACTAGCGGGAGGGGTGTCATACAATGAGCAGTTCTTC
>TRBV11-2|TRBD1|NA|TRBJ1-2
CASSSAQGGYTF
TGTGCCAGCAGCTCAGCACAGGGGGGCTACACCTTC